The rows below give T cell receptor beta chains drawn from one sample of a study of naive and memory T cell subsets. A single record per CDR3 protein comes from TCRdb applying MiXCR to the UMI-ligation and nested PCR reads. The top ten clones hold 1.2% of a sample with tens of thousands of distinct CDR3 sequences, around 9% of them seen once. Sequencing was done on a sample of naive CD8+ T cells from blood. All receptors derive from a human donor in good health. CDR3s include the opening cysteine and the closing phenylalanine or tryptophan. D genes are given only for firm matches.

J	D	V	CDR3
TRBJ2-5	TRBD1	TRBV3-1	CASSQDWVRTGAKEETQYF
TRBJ2-7	TRBD2	TRBV7-2	CASSLGVSGRAYEQYF
TRBJ2-1	TRBD2	TRBV10-3	CAISVKREGPYNEQFF
TRBJ1-1	-	TRBV5-1	CASKIRGDMNTEAFF
TRBJ2-7	TRBD2	TRBV7-6	CASSLNGRADQQYF
TRBJ2-4	TRBD1	TRBV27	CASRTDRVWGKNIQYF
TRBJ2-1	TRBD2	TRBV27	CASSFTSGAYNEQFF
TRBJ2-2	-	TRBV2	CASSAGELFF
TRBJ2-1	TRBD2	TRBV29-1	CSSATSGLEQFF
TRBJ1-1	-	TRBV27	CASSLSPNGGGHTEAFF
TRBJ2-7	-	TRBV29-1	CSAIQTGKLSYEQYF
TRBJ1-2	-	TRBV27	CASRGRKGGYTF
TRBJ2-4	TRBD2	TRBV11-2	CASSSSGTSLLAKNIQYF
TRBJ1-1	TRBD1	TRBV4-1	CASRWDRENTEAFF
TRBJ2-2	-	TRBV5-1	CASSSPSGELFF
TRBJ2-3	TRBD1	TRBV7-9	CASSFRDRSTDTQYF
TRBJ2-3	-	TRBV6-2/TRBV6-3	CASSYSISWGGDTQYF
TRBJ2-3	-	TRBV3-1	CASSQGKGLNSGADTQYF
TRBJ2-7	-	TRBV20-1	CSARDPFKTVSSYEQYF
TRBJ2-3	-	TRBV27	CASGTTDTQYF
TRBJ2-7	-	TRBV10-3	CAISRTETYEQYF
TRBJ2-1	TRBD2	TRBV20-1	CSARELAREQFF
TRBJ2-7	-	TRBV30	CAWGPGSHGSYEQYF
TRBJ2-3	TRBD1	TRBV10-3	CAIGDRGPSTDTQYF
TRBJ2-5	-	TRBV21-1	CASSGLQETQYF
TRBJ2-3	-	TRBV10-3	CAISGGPTDTQYF
TRBJ1-5	TRBD1	TRBV7-9	CASSSEGQVGQPQHF
TRBJ1-2	TRBD1	TRBV12-5	CASEITDREGYGYTF
TRBJ2-1	-	TRBV27	CASSPIKERSSYNEQFF
TRBJ2-1	-	TRBV11-1	CASTPRPWNEQFF
TRBJ1-1	-	TRBV12-3/TRBV12-4	CASPPSNAIWTNTEAFF
TRBJ2-7	-	TRBV27	CASSPLGYEQYF
TRBJ2-6	-	TRBV12-3/TRBV12-4	CASSFPGTPGANVLTF
TRBJ2-1	TRBD1	TRBV29-1	CSVGSLDRAYNEQFF
TRBJ2-1	TRBD2	TRBV12-3/TRBV12-4	CASTGRAGEQFF
TRBJ1-5	-	TRBV6-5	CASSYDALGNQPQHF
TRBJ1-5	TRBD1	TRBV28	CASSDRGHGQPQHF
TRBJ2-3	TRBD2	TRBV12-3/TRBV12-4	CASSFIVGLVADTQYF
TRBJ2-7	-	TRBV27	CASSLDSAAPYEQYF
TRBJ1-1	-	TRBV5-5	CASSLDPEAFF
TRBJ2-3	TRBD1	TRBV7-2	CASSFRDRGQVDTQYF
TRBJ2-2	TRBD1	TRBV6-5	CASRVQGFGTGELFF
TRBJ1-5	-	TRBV30	CAWSVPGYSNQPQHF
TRBJ2-3	-	TRBV5-1	CASSLVTASTDTQYF
TRBJ2-7	TRBD1	TRBV29-1	CSVETGTGVSFEQYF